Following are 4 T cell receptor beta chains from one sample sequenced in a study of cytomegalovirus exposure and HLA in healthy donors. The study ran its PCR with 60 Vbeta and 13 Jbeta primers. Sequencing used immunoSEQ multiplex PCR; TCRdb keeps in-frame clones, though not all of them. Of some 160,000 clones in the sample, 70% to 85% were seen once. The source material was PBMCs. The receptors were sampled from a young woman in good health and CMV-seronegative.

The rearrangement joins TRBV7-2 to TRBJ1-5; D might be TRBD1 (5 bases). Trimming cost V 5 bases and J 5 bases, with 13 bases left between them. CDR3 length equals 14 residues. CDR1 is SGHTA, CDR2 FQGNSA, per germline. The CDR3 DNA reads TGTGCCAGCAGCCTAAGGGGAGGGGATCAGCCCCAGCATTTT. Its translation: CASSLRGGDQPQHF.

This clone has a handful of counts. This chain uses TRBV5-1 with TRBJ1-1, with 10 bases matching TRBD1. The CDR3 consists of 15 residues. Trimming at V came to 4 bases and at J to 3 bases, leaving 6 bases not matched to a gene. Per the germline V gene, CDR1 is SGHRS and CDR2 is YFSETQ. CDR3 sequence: CASSPPDRGDTEAFF. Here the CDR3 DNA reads TGCGCCAGCAGCCCGCCGGACAGGGGGGACACTGAAGCTTTCTTT.

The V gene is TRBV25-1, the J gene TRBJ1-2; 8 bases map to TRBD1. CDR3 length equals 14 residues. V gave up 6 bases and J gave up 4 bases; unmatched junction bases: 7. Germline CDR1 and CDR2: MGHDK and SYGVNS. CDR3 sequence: CASRDRTGSYGYTF. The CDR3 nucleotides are TGTGCCAGCAGAGACCGGACAGGGTCCTATGGCTACACCTTC.

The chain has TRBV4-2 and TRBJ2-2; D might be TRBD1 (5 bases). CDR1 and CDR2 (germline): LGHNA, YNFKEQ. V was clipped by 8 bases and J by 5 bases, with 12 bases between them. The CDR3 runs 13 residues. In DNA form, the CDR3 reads TGTGCCAGCGGAAGAAGGGGAACCGGGGAGCTGTTTTTT. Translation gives CASGRRGTGELFF.